This T cell receptor beta chain was identified during a study of early T cells in non-severe SARS-CoV-2 infection. Across the whole study: Sequenced material consisted of bulk RNA (from unsorted whole blood), and chains were unpaired.

General study results and limits: Lookups in VDJdb leaned toward anti-spike CD8 responses and missed private and CD4 specificities.

Unique molecular identifier tags were affixed to discrete cDNA molecules. TCRdb called the 5' RACE reads again in MiXCR, with one record for every CDR3 protein. The sample shows some 77,000 distinct CDR3 sequences, around a tenth of them seen only once. The V gene lost 3 bases and the J gene lost 7 bases, with 13 bases spanning the gap. The length of the CDR3 is 14 residues. CDR1 MRHNA and CDR2 SNTAGT come from the germline V gene. Regarding this clonotype: Its target is unknown.

V and J are TRBV6-4 and TRBJ2-1; TRBD1 is a possible D gene (5 bases). Input material: whole blood. This clonotype originated in an adult who was a healthcare worker with PCR-confirmed SARS-CoV-2 infection or an uninfected control (not recorded which). The CDR3 is CASSERVGVNEQFF. The CDR3 coding sequence is TGTGCCAGCAGTGAACGAGTAGGGGTTAATGAGCAGTTCTTC.